Sequencing of this T cell receptor (beta chain) was carried out in a study of blood T cell repertoires in COVID-19. Clones were sequenced by immunoSEQ multiplex PCR, and TCRdb holds only the in-frame ones, with some missing. In the table there are fewer than 300,000 clones, 65% to 85% of which are singletons. Germline V gene lookup returns CDR1 ENHRY and CDR2 SYGVKD. CDR3 length: 15 amino acids. The V end was cut by 2 bases, the J end by 4 bases, with 14 bases between. The V gene is TRBV10-3, the J gene TRBJ2-5; D may be TRBD1 (5 bases). This TCR came from a man at least 80 years old with acute or convalescent COVID-19. The specimen sequenced was peripheral blood. The CDR3 is CAISERSTARETQYF. CDR3 nucleotides: TGTGCCATCAGTGAGCGTTCGACAGCCCGAGAGACCCAGTACTTC.